Each of the 25 T cell receptor beta chains below was sequenced from the same sample in a study of shared clonotypes between healthy human individuals. Only in-frame clones appear in the TCRdb table, and some are missing; sequencing was by immunoSEQ multiplex PCR. The sample lists approximately 110,000 clones; about 67% were seen once. Sample: memory CD8+ T cells sorted from blood. Subset of the sample: CD45RO+ cells pooled with CCR7-negative TemRA cells. The receptors shown here come from a woman aged 25 to 45 in good health.

This clone turned up a few times. The chain recombines TRBV7-8 with TRBJ2-5, with 11 bases identical to TRBD2. The CDR3 covers 15 residues. CDR1 is SGHVS and CDR2 is FQNEAQ in the germline V gene. The V gene end was trimmed by 4 bases and the J gene end by 2 bases; junction bases not matched to a gene: 3. CDR3 in amino acids: CASSSGLAAQETQYF. The DNA of the CDR3 is TGTGCCAGCAGCTCGGGACTAGCGGCTCAAGAGACCCAGTACTTC.

This clone has only a few counts. The J gene is TRBJ2-2, the V gene TRBV19, with D possibly being TRBD1 or TRBD2 (5 bases each). This CDR3 is built from 15 residues. In germline, CDR1 is LNHDA, CDR2 SQIVND (reference sequence). V was clipped by 3 bases and J by 4 bases, with 12 bases between them. This CDR3 reads CASSILQDFTGELFF. The CDR3 coding sequence is TGTGCCAGTAGTATTCTACAGGACTTCACCGGGGAGCTGTTTTTT. The entire variable domain, with the rest obtained from reference TRBV19 and TRBJ2-2, is as follows: DGGITQSPKYLFRKEGQNVTLSCEQNLNHDAMYWYRQDPGQGLRLIYYSQIVNDFQKGDIAEGYSVSREKKESFPLTVTSAQKNPTAFYLCASSILQDFTGELFFGEGSRLTVL.

This clone was counted only a few times. The J gene is TRBJ2-2, the V gene TRBV27, with D maybe TRBD1 (5 bases). Looked up from germline, CDR1 is MNHEY and CDR2 is SMNVEV (reference sequence). The CDR3 runs 14 residues. V shed 3 bases and J shed 4 bases, with 9 bases lying between them. CDR3 sequence: CASSFLGATGELFF. In nucleotides, the CDR3 is TGTGCCAGCAGTTTCCTAGGGGCCACCGGGGAGCTGTTTTTT.

Here the CDR3 reads CASKDRGYEQYF. The CDR3 DNA sequence: TGTGCCAGTAAGGACAGGGGATACGAGCAGTACTTC. The rearrangement joins TRBV19 to TRBJ2-7; 9 nucleotides match TRBD1. The V and J ends lost 7 bases and 4 bases, in that order; junction bases with no gene match: 2. Germline lookup yields CDR1 LNHDA and CDR2 SQIVND (reference sequence). The CDR3 sequence is 12 residues long.

The rearrangement uses TRBV10-3 and TRBJ2-3; tentative D call: TRBD1 (6 bases). Germline CDR1 ENHRY, CDR2 SYGVKD. Trimming removed 10 bases at V and 6 bases at J, with 8 bases between. This CDR3 region has 10 residues. Here the CDR3 reads CATGADTQYF. CDR3 coding DNA: TGTGCCACAGGGGCGGATACGCAGTATTTT.

This chain links TRBV28 with TRBJ1-5; tentatively, D is TRBD1 (6 bases). CDR1 is MDHEN, CDR2 SYDVKM, per germline. The CDR3 is made up of 15 amino acids. V was pared by 3 bases and J by 8 bases, with 17 bases between. The CDR3 sequence is CASSFRYAGHEPQHF. In DNA, the CDR3 is TGTGCCAGCAGTTTCCGATACGCGGGACACGAGCCCCAGCATTTT.

The chain joins TRBV25-1 to TRBJ2-7; no definite D call. V shed 3 bases and J shed 5 bases, with 17 bases lying between them. This CDR3 region has 15 residues. Germline V gene sequence: CDR1 MGHDK, CDR2 SYGVNS. For the CDR3, the DNA is TGTGCCAGCAGTGATTTTCGGAACGACCCCAACGAGCAGTACTTC. This codes for CASSDFRNDPNEQYF.

CDR3 amino acids: CASSLASSAYNEQFF. Written as DNA, the CDR3 is TGCGCCAGCAGCTTGGCGTCATCGGCCTACAATGAGCAGTTCTTC. The rearrangement joins TRBV5-1 to TRBJ2-1; no clear D gene. This CDR3 has 15 residues. V lost 0 bases to trimming and J lost 2 bases, with 9 bases between them. Germline-derived CDR1 and CDR2 are SGHRS and YFSETQ.

The chain uses TRBV5-4 and TRBJ1-1; a possible D gene is TRBD1 (5 bases). This CDR3 has 17 amino acids. Looked up from germline, CDR1 is SGHNT and CDR2 is YYREEE (reference sequence). V was cut by 0 bases and J by 0 bases, with 15 bases left in between. CDR3 DNA sequence: TGTGCCAGCAGCTTGGCGGCAGGGTCTGGCCTGAACACTGAAGCTTTCTTT. Translated, it gives CASSLAAGSGLNTEAFF.

This clone was observed many times. The CDR3 reads CASSPGHSEAFF. In nucleotides, the CDR3 is TGTGCCAGCAGCCCTGGGCATAGTGAAGCTTTCTTT. The chain links TRBV6-5 to TRBJ1-1, with D unresolved. V was cut by 6 bases and J by 7 bases, with 12 bases left in between. The CDR3 totals 12 residues. Germline V gene lookup returns CDR1 MNHEY and CDR2 SVGAGI.

This clone was counted at least ten times. This sample includes further DNA sequences coding for the same CDR3. This CDR3 reads CASRAGEPYEQYF. The CDR3 coding sequence is TGTGCCAGCAGGGCAGGAGAGCCCTACGAGCAGTACTTC. This chain links TRBV2 with TRBJ2-7, with D unclear. The CDR3 is made up of 13 amino acids. V lost 6 bases to trimming and J lost 2 bases, with 11 bases between them. The V gene's germline CDR1 is SNHLY and CDR2 FYNNEI.

This clone was counted a few times. This chain links TRBV5-1 with TRBJ2-7; D uncertain. From germline, CDR1 is SGHRS and CDR2 YFSETQ. Trimming cost V 2 bases and J 5 bases, with 8 bases left between them. This CDR3 contains 12 residues. The CDR3 coding sequence is TGCGCCAGCAGCTTTAATCACCACGAGCAGTACTTC. Translating gives CASSFNHHEQYF.

This chain joins TRBV2 and TRBJ1-5; D remains unclear. Looked up from germline, CDR1 is SNHLY and CDR2 is FYNNEI. The V end was cut by 5 bases, the J end by 11 bases, with 25 bases between. This CDR3 is built from 16 residues. The CDR3 nucleotides read TGTGCCAGCAGTCCGCTACGTAACACCGGCCAACGGGCCCAGCATTTT. It specifies CASSPLRNTGQRAQHF.

This clone appeared many times. CDR3 amino acids: CASIREGPHEQYF. The CDR3 DNA follows: TGTGCCAGCATCCGGGAGGGGCCCCACGAGCAGTACTTC. The chain recombines TRBV2 with TRBJ2-7; 8 bases match TRBD2. Trimming took 7 bases from V and 5 from J; bases not matched to a gene: 7. In germline, CDR1 is SNHLY, CDR2 FYNNEI. The CDR3 is 13 residues long.

This rearrangement joins TRBV11-1 to TRBJ2-1; D possibly matches TRBD1 or TRBD2 (5 bases each). In germline, CDR1 is SGHAT, CDR2 FQDESV (reference sequence). The CDR3 runs to 12 residues. Trimming cost V 5 bases and J 11 bases, with 13 bases left between them. The CDR3 region is CASSLGELKQFF. CDR3 nucleotides: TGTGCCAGCAGCCTGGGGGAGTTGAAGCAGTTCTTC.

Only a few counts were recorded for this clone. The gene calls are TRBV5-4 and TRBJ1-4; maybe TRBD1 (5 bases). V was trimmed by 6 bases and J by 8 bases, leaving 11 bases between them. The V gene's germline CDR1 is SGHNT and CDR2 YYREEE (reference sequence). This CDR3 has 12 amino acids. The CDR3 nucleotides are TGTGCCAGCAAGGGTGAGGGGGAAAAACTGTTTTTT. Protein sequence: CASKGEGEKLFF.

This clone was recorded once. The J gene is TRBJ2-1, the V gene TRBV28, with TRBD2 identical over 8 bases. Germline values: CDR1 MDHEN, CDR2 SYDVKM. V lost 6 bases to trimming and J lost 4 bases; unmatched junction nucleotides: 8. This CDR3 is 15 amino acids long. The CDR3 protein is CASRQSGRRYNEQFF. The DNA for the CDR3 is TGTGCCAGCAGACAAAGCGGGAGACGGTACAATGAGCAGTTCTTC. The whole variable domain, filled in from reference TRBV28 and TRBJ2-1, reads DVKVTQSSRYLVKRTGEKVFLECVQDMDHENMFWYRQDPGLGLRLIYFSYDVKMKEKGDIPEGYSVSREKKERFSLILESASTNQTSMYLCASRQSGRRYNEQFFGPGTRLTVL.

The rearrangement links TRBV7-2 to TRBJ2-3; the D gene is possibly TRBD1 (5 bases). The CDR3 extends over 19 amino acids. The germline V gene encodes CDR1 SGHTA and CDR2 FQGNSA. Between the trimmed V and J ends, which lost 6 bases and 1 base, there was a span of 26 bases. CDR3 sequence: CASSVWMFVGLAGTDTQYF. Written as DNA, the CDR3 is TGTGCCAGCAGTGTATGGATGTTTGTGGGGCTTGCTGGCACAGATACGCAGTATTTT. The complete variable domain, with remaining parts taken from reference TRBV7-2 and TRBJ2-3, reads GAGVSQSPSNKVTEKGKDVELRCDPISGHTALYWYRQSLGQGLEFLIYFQGNSAPDKSGLPSDRFSAERTGGSVSTLTIQRTQQEDSAVYLCASSVWMFVGLAGTDTQYFGPGTRLTVL.

CDR3 amino acids: CASSLRPLIRDSNQPQHF. The CDR3 DNA reads TGTGCCAGCAGCTTGCGACCCTTGATTCGGGATAGCAATCAGCCCCAGCATTTT. The V gene is TRBV5-5, the J gene TRBJ1-5, with D unclear. The germline CDR1 and CDR2 sequences are SGHKS and YYEKEE (reference sequence). Trimming cost V 1 base and J 0 bases, with 17 bases left between them. There are 18 residues in the CDR3. The variable domain in full, with the rest retrieved from reference TRBV5-5 and TRBJ1-5, is DAGVTQSPTHLIKTRGQQVTLRCSPISGHKSVSWYQQVLGQGPQFIFQYYEKEERGRGNFPDRFSARQFPNYSSELNVNALLLGDSALYLCASSLRPLIRDSNQPQHFGDGTRLSIL.

The rearrangement uses TRBV5-1 and TRBJ1-2; possibly TRBD1 for D (5 bases). There are 14 residues in the CDR3. Trimming removed 0 bases at V and 2 bases at J, with 8 bases between. Germline V gene sequence: CDR1 SGHRS, CDR2 YFSETQ. CDR3 sequence reads: CASSLDGANYGYTF. The DNA of the CDR3 is TGCGCCAGCAGCTTGGACGGGGCCAACTATGGCTACACCTTC.

V and J are TRBV27 and TRBJ2-7; D may match TRBD1 or TRBD2 (5 bases each). Germline V CDR1 and CDR2: MNHEY, SMNVEV (reference sequence). This CDR3 has 17 residues. V shed 4 bases and J shed 2 bases, with 21 bases lying between them. In DNA form, the CDR3 reads TGTGCCAGCAGTTCCACCGACGGGGCGCGTTCTCCCTACGAGCAGTACTTC. Encoded protein: CASSSTDGARSPYEQYF.

This clone was detected once. This sequence joins TRBV5-4 and TRBJ2-1; 9 bases are a match to TRBD2. The trim removed 4 bases at V and 5 bases at J, leaving 7 bases unmatched. Germline CDR1 and CDR2: SGHNT and YYREEE (reference sequence). The CDR3 covers 15 residues. The chain's CDR3 is CASSRKREDHNEQFF. The CDR3 region has the DNA TGTGCCAGCAGCCGAAAGCGGGAGGACCACAATGAGCAGTTCTTC.

This clone was found many times. The chain uses TRBV5-6 and TRBJ1-4; TRBD1 is a possible D gene (6 bases). CDR3 size: 16 residues. V was pared by 3 bases and J by 2 bases, with 14 bases between. Germline V gene sequence: CDR1 SGHDT, CDR2 YYEEEE. The DNA of the CDR3 is TGTGCCAGCAGCTCTCACTACAGGGCCACTAATGAAAAACTGTTTTTT. Protein: CASSSHYRATNEKLFF.

CDR3 sequence reads: CASSYSYLRSEQFF. The DNA for the CDR3 is TGTGCCAGCAGTTACTCATACCTACGTAGTGAGCAGTTCTTC. The chain couples TRBV6-6 to TRBJ2-1; D remains unclear. Trimming pared 0 bases from V and 9 bases from J, leaving 12 bases between. The CDR3 is 14 residues long. CDR1 and CDR2 from the germline V gene are MNHNY and SVGAGI (reference sequence).

V usage is TRBV28 and J usage is TRBJ2-1; D is ambiguous. CDR1 MDHEN and CDR2 SYDVKM come from the germline V gene. V was trimmed by 6 bases and J by 0 bases, leaving 18 bases between them. The CDR3 spans 17 residues. CDR3 protein: CASRTVSAVNSYNEQFF. The CDR3 DNA is TGTGCCAGCAGGACCGTATCAGCTGTCAACTCCTACAATGAGCAGTTCTTC.